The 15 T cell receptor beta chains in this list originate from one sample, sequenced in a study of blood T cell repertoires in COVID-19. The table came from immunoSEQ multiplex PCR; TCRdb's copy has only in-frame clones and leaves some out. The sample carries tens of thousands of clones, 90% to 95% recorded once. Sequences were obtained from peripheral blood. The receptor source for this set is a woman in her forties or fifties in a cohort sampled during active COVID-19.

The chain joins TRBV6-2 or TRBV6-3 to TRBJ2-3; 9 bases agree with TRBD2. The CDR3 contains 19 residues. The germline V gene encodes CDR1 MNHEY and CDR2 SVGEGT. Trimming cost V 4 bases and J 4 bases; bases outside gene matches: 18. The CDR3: CASSFETRRVAGAADTQYF. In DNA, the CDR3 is TGTGCCAGCAGTTTTGAAACCCGAAGGGTAGCGGGAGCAGCAGATACGCAGTATTTT.

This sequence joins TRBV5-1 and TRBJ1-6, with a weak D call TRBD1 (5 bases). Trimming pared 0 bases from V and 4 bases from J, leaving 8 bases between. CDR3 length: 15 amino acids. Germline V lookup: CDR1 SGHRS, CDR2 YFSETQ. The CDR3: CASSLAGTYNSPLHF. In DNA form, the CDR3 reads TGCGCCAGCAGCTTGGCGGGGACTTATAATTCACCCCTCCACTTT.

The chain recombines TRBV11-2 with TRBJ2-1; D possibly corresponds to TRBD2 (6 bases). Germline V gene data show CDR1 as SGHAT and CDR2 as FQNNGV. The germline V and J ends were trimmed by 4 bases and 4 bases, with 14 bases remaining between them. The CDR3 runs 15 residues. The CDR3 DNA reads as TGTGCCAGCAGCTCCGGACCGGGGGAGTACAATGAGCAGTTCTTC. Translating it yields CASSSGPGEYNEQFF.

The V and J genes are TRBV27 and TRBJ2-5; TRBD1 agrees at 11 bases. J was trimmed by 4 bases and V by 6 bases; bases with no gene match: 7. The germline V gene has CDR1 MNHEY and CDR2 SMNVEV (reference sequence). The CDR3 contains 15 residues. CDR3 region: CASRTTGTGGETQYF. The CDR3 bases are TGTGCCAGCAGGACCACCGGGACAGGGGGAGAGACCCAGTACTTC.

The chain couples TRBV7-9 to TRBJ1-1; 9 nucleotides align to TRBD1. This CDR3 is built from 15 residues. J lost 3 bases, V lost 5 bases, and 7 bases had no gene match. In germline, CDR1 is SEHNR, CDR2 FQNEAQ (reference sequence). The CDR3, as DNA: TGTGCCAGCAGCACACCCGGGACAGGGCACACTGAAGCTTTCTTT. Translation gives CASSTPGTGHTEAFF.

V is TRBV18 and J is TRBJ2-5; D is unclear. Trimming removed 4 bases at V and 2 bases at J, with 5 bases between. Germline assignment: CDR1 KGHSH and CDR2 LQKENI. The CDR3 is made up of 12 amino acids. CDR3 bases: TGTGCCAGCTCACAGGAGCAAGAGACCCAGTACTTC. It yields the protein CASSQEQETQYF.

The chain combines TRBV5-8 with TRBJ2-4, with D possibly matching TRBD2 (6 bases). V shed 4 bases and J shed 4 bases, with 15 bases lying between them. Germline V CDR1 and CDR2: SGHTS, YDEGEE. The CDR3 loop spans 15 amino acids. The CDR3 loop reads CASSPGLHFKNIQYF. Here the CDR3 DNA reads TGTGCCAGCAGCCCGGGACTCCATTTTAAAAACATTCAGTACTTC. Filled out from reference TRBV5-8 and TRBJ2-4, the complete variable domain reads EAGVTQSPTHLIKTRGQQATLRCSPISGHTSVYWYQQALGLGLQFLLWYDEGEERNRGNFPPRFSGRQFPNYSSELNVNALELEDSALYLCASSPGLHFKNIQYFGAGTRLSVL.

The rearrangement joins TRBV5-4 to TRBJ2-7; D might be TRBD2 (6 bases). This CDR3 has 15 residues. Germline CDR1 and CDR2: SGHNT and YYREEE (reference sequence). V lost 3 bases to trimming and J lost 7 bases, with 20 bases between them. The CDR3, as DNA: TGTGCCAGCAGCTCCGGGGGACTTAAATCTAGGGAGCAGTACTTC. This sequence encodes CASSSGGLKSREQYF.

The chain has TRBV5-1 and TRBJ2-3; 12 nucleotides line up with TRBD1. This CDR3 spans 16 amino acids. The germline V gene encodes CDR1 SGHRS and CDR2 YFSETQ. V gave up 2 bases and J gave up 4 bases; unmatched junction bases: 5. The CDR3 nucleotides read TGCGCCAGCAGCTTCGCGGGACAGGGGGCATCAGATACGCAGTATTTT. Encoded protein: CASSFAGQGASDTQYF. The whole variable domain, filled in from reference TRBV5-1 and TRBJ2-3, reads KAGVTQTPRYLIKTRGQQVTLSCSPISGHRSVSWYQQTPGQGLQFLFEYFSETQRNKGNFPGRFSGRQFSNSRSEMNVSTLELGDSALYLCASSFAGQGASDTQYFGPGTRLTVL.

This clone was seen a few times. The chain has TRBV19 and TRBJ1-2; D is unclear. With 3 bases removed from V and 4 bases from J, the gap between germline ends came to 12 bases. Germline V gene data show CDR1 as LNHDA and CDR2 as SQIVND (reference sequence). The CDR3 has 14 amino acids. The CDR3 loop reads CASSIGGVTYGYTF. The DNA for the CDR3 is TGTGCCAGTAGTATTGGCGGCGTAACCTATGGCTACACCTTC.

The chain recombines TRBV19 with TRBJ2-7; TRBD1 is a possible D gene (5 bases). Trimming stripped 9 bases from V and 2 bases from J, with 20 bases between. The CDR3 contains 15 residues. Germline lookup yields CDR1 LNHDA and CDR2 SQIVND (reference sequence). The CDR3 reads CASLTGRSDTYEQYF. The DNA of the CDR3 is TGTGCCAGCCTAACCGGCAGGTCGGACACCTACGAGCAGTACTTC.

CDR3 nucleotides: TGTGCCAGCAGCTTAGGAGTATTGGCAGGGGGCAACACTGAAGCTTTCTTT. Protein sequence: CASSLGVLAGGNTEAFF. The V and J genes are TRBV7-6 and TRBJ1-1; 8 positions match TRBD1. Germline V gene data show CDR1 as SGHVS and CDR2 as FNYEAQ. V was clipped by 1 base and J by 2 bases; unmatched bases: 9. This CDR3 has 17 residues.

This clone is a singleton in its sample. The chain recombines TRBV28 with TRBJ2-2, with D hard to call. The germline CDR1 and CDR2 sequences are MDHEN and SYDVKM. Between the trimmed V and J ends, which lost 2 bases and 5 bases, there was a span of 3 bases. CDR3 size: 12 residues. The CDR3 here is CASSLLTGELFF. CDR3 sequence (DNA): TGTGCCAGCAGTTTACTTACCGGGGAGCTGTTTTTT. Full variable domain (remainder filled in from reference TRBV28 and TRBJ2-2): DVKVTQSSRYLVKRTGEKVFLECVQDMDHENMFWYRQDPGLGLRLIYFSYDVKMKEKGDIPEGYSVSREKKERFSLILESASTNQTSMYLCASSLLTGELFFGEGSRLTVL.

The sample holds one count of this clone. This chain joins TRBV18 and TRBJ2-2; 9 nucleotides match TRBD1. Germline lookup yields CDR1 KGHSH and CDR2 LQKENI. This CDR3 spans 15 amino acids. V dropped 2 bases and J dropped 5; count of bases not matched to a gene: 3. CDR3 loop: CASSPRDRVTGELFF. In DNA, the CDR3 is TGTGCCAGCTCACCAAGGGACAGGGTGACCGGGGAGCTGTTTTTT.

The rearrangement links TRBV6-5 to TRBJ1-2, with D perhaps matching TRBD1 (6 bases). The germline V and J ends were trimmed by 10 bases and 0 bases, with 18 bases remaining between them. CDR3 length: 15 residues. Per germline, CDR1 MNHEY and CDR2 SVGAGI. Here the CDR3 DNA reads TGTGCCACCTTTCGGGGGGGGGCAACTAACTATGGCTACACCTTC. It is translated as CATFRGGATNYGYTF.